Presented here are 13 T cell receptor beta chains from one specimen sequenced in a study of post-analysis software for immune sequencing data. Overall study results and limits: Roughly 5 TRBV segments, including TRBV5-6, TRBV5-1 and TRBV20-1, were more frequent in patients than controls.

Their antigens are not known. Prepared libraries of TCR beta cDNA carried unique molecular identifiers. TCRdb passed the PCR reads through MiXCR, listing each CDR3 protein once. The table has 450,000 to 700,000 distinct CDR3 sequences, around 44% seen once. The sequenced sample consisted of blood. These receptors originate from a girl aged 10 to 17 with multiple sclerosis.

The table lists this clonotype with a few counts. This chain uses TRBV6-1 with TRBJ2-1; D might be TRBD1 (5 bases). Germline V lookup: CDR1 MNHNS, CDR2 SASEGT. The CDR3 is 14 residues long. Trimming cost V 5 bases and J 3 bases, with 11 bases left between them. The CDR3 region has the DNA TGTGCCAGCAGTCTTCGACAGAGCTACAATGAGCAGTTCTTC. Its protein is CASSLRQSYNEQFF.

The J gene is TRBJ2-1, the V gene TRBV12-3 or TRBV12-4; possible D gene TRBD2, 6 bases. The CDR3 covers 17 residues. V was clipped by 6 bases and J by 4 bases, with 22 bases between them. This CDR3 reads CASSPSEKLPLYNEQFF. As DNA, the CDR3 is TGTGCCAGCAGCCCTAGCGAGAAGCTCCCCCTTTACAATGAGCAGTTCTTC.

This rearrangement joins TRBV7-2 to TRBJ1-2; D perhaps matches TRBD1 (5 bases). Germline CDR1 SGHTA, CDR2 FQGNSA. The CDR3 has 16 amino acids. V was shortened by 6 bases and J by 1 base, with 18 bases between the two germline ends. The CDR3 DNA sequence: TGTGCCAGCAGGGAAACTGGGACGGCTAATAACTATGGCTACACCTTC. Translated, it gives CASRETGTANNYGYTF.

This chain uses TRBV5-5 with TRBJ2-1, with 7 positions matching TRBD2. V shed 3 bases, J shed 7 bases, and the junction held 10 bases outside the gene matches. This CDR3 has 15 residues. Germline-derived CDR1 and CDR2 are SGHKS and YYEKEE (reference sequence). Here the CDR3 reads CASSSRDYVGNEQFF. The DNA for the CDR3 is TGTGCCAGCAGCTCCCGGGACTATGTAGGGAATGAGCAGTTCTTC.

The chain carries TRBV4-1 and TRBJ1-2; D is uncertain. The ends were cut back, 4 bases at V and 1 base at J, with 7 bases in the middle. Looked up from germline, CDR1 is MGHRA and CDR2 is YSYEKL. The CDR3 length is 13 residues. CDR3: CASSPKGNYGYTF. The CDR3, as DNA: TGCGCCAGCAGCCCAAAGGGTAACTATGGCTACACCTTC.

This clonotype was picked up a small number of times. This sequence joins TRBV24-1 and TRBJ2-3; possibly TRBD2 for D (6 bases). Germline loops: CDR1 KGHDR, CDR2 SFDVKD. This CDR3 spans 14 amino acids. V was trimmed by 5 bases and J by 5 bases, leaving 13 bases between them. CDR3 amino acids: CATSGAGSIDTQYF. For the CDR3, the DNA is TGTGCCACCAGTGGGGCGGGGTCGATAGATACGCAGTATTTT.

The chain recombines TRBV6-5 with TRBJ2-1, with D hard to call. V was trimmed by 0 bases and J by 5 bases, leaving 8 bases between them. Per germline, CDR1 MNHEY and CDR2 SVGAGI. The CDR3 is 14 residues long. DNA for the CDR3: TGTGCCAGCAGTTACTCGCCCGAGAACAATGAGCAGTTCTTC. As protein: CASSYSPENNEQFF.

The CDR3 loop is CASSPSGDQTQYF. In DNA form, the CDR3 reads TGTGCCAGCAGTCCCAGCGGGGACCAGACCCAGTACTTC. V and J are TRBV11-3 and TRBJ2-5, with 7 bases aligning to TRBD2. J was trimmed by 6 bases and V by 6 bases; bases with no gene match: 7. The germline gives CDR1 SGHNT, CDR2 YENEEA. This CDR3 contains 13 residues.

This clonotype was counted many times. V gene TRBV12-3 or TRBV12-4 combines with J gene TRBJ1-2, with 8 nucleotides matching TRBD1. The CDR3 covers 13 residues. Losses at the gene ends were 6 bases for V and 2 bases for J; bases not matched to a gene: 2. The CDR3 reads CASSRQGNYGYTF. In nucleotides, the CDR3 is TGTGCCAGCAGCCGACAGGGGAACTATGGCTACACCTTC.

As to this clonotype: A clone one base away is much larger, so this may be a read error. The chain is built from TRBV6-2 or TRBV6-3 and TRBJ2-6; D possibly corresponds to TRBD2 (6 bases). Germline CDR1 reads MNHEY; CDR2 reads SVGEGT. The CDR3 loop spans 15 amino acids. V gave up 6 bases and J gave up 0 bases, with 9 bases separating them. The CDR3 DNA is TGTGCCAGCAGCCACGGGGGCTCTGGGGCCAACGTCCTGACTTTC. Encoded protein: CASSHGGSGANVLTF.

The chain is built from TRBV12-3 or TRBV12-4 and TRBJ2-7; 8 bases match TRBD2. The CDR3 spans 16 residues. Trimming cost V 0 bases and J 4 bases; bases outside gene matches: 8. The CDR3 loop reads CASSLAPVGRDYEQYF. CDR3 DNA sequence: TGTGCCAGCAGTTTAGCTCCCGTCGGGAGGGATTACGAGCAGTACTTC.

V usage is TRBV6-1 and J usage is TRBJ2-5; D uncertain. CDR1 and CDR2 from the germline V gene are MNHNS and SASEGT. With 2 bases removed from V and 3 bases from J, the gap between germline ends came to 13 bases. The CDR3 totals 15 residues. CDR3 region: CASSELRVYKETQYF. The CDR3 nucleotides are TGTGCCAGCAGTGAACTCAGAGTCTATAAAGAGACCCAGTACTTC.

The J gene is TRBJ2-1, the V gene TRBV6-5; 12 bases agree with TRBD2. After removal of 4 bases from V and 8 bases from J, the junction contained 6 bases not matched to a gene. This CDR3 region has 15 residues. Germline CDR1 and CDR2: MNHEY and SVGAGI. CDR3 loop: CASSWLAGGPDEQFF. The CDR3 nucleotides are TGTGCCAGCAGTTGGCTAGCGGGAGGGCCGGATGAGCAGTTCTTC.